These 11 T cell receptor beta chains were all obtained from the same sample, sequenced in a study of T cells in Graves' hyperthyroidism and ophthalmopathy. TCR beta CDR3 regions were amplified from RNA transcripts. First-round RT-PCR with HTBI primers amplified the TCR CDR3 region. One entry per CDR3 protein, called by TCRdb with MiXCR from the multiplex PCR reads. The sample carries about 640,000 distinct CDR3 sequences, around 21% recorded once. Input material: blood. The receptors were sampled from a young man with Graves' ophthalmopathy.

The chain uses TRBV6-1 and TRBJ1-1; TRBD1 matches 7 bases. The germline CDR1 and CDR2 sequences are MNHNS and SASEGT. V lost 5 bases and J lost 4; bases outside the gene matches: 19. The CDR3 is 18 amino acids. The DNA for the CDR3 is TGTGCCAGCAGTACGATCAGAGGGGGCCTCCTATCAATCACTGAAGCTTTCTTT. Translating it yields CASSTIRGGLLSITEAFF.

The chain links TRBV24-1 to TRBJ2-3, with 9 nucleotides matching TRBD1. Germline lookup yields CDR1 KGHDR and CDR2 SFDVKD. With 3 bases clipped from V and 0 bases from J, the junction kept 0 bases outside the gene matches. The CDR3 consists of 15 residues. For the CDR3, the DNA is TGTGCCACCAGTGATGGGACAGGGAGCACAGATACGCAGTATTTT. It is translated as CATSDGTGSTDTQYF.

The chain employs TRBV9 and TRBJ1-2; no reliable D call. CDR3 length equals 15 residues. The V and J ends lost 0 bases and 8 bases respectively, with 17 bases between them. Per the germline V gene, CDR1 is SGDLS and CDR2 is YYNGEE. This CDR3 is CASSVDPGPISGYTF. The CDR3 DNA is TGTGCCAGCAGCGTAGACCCCGGTCCTATCAGCGGCTACACCTTC.

This clonotype occurred many times. The V and J genes are TRBV7-9 and TRBJ2-1, with D maybe TRBD2 (5 bases). This CDR3 comprises 13 residues. Germline CDR1 is SEHNR and CDR2 is FQNEAQ (reference sequence). Trimming took 8 bases from V and 6 from J, leaving 14 bases between them. DNA for the CDR3: TGTGCCAGCTCACCAGGAGGAGGCAATGAGCAGTTCTTC. The encoded protein is CASSPGGGNEQFF.

The genes are TRBV5-1 and TRBJ1-2; D not certain. Between the trimmed V and J ends, which lost 5 bases and 7 bases, there was a span of 21 bases. Germline assignment: CDR1 SGHRS and CDR2 YFSETQ. The CDR3 contains 15 residues. The CDR3 reads CASSLGGTRAVGYTF. The CDR3 nucleotides read TGCGCCAGCAGTCTGGGTGGTACGCGGGCAGTTGGCTACACCTTC.

This clonotype appeared many times. The rearrangement uses TRBV13 and TRBJ1-2; 7 bases match TRBD1. The CDR3 has 15 amino acids. From germline, CDR1 is PRHDT and CDR2 FYEKMQ (reference sequence). V shed 1 base and J 3 bases; nucleotides not matched to a gene: 5. Here the CDR3 reads CASSLEGQPDYGYTF. The CDR3 DNA reads TGTGCCAGCAGCTTAGAGGGACAGCCCGACTATGGCTACACCTTC.

This clonotype was counted a few times. V and J are TRBV20-1 and TRBJ1-1; D may be TRBD1 (5 bases). CDR1 DFQATT and CDR2 SNEGSKA come from the germline V gene (reference sequence). This CDR3 is built from 13 residues. Trimming left V 6 bases short and J 5 bases short, with 16 bases between. The CDR3 DNA is TGCAGTGCGCCCAGGGCGGGAAAAACTGAAGCTTTCTTT. Translation: CSAPRAGKTEAFF.

The sample holds a few counts of this clonotype. The genes are TRBV30 and TRBJ1-2, with D tentatively TRBD1 (6 bases). The germline V gene has CDR1 GTSNPN and CDR2 SVGIG (reference sequence). This CDR3 contains 13 residues. V lost 4 bases and J lost 4, with 13 bases in between. CDR3 DNA: TGTGCCTGGACTTTTGGACAGCTCTATGGCTACACCTTC. Its translation is CAWTFGQLYGYTF.

The chain uses TRBV4-1 and TRBJ1-1, with D maybe TRBD1 (5 bases). Trimming took off 4 bases at V and 6 bases at J, with 21 bases between the two ends. The CDR3 extends over 16 amino acids. Germline CDR1 reads MGHRA; CDR2 reads YSYEKL. The CDR3 loop is CASSREGTAEGSEAFF. DNA for the CDR3: TGCGCCAGCAGCCGCGAGGGAACGGCAGAGGGGTCTGAAGCTTTCTTT.

This clonotype came up many times. V usage is TRBV28 and J usage is TRBJ1-2; 7 bases are a match to TRBD1. Trimming cost V 5 bases and J 3 bases; bases outside gene matches: 6. Looked up from germline, CDR1 is MDHEN and CDR2 is SYDVKM. CDR3 size: 14 residues. The CDR3 here is CASSTHRGDYGYTF. CDR3 DNA sequence: TGTGCCAGCAGTACTCACAGGGGTGACTATGGCTACACCTTC.

This clonotype has more than one count but fewer than ten. The chain combines TRBV12-3 or TRBV12-4 with TRBJ2-5; a weak D match, TRBD1 (6 bases). The CDR3 runs 14 residues. Trimming took off 2 bases at V and 9 bases at J, with 16 bases between the two ends. CDR3 in amino acids: CASSLYDRKVAQYF. DNA for the CDR3: TGTGCCAGCAGTTTATATGACAGGAAAGTGGCCCAGTACTTC.